This TCR beta chain was sequenced during a study of identical twins (dated by TCRdb to about 2016). As for the study more broadly: The study deep-sequenced TCR alpha and beta repertoires from monozygotic twins, unrelated adults of various ages and cord blood to test whether fetal clonotypes persist. To rule out contamination, replicate twin experiments were performed at different times with different library preparation protocols.

Library construction relied on 5' RACE. The data were produced on an Illumina HiSeq 2000. A universal primer binding site was introduced by template switching, and a unique molecular identifier was present in the final cDNA, enabling accurate counting of TCR cDNA molecules. Specific primers in the conserved constant-segment region were used to synthesize first-strand cDNA for the TCR alpha and beta chains. To control for contamination, each cDNA library was double barcoded with a SMART-Mk sample barcode plus Illumina barcodes. TruSeq adapter sequences and Illumina sample barcodes were added in two successive PCR steps. TCR alpha and beta cDNA libraries were sequenced on the Illumina HiSeq platform with custom primers. Under the source paper's analysis protocol: MiGEC was used to process raw reads and extract unique molecular identifiers, and MiXCR was used to find CDR3 positions. Recombination models were inferred per individual with the repgenHMM and IGoR tools using an EM algorithm. Shared clonotypes were analyzed with the tcR package in R, and sharing was normalized by the product of cloneset sizes. To study raw recombination without the effects of thymic and clonal selection, out-of-frame nonproductive sequences were analyzed. TCRdb reanalyzed the raw reads on its own, using fastp at Q25 for trimming and MiXCR for clone calling, and kept in-frame beta chains. All rows with the same CDR3 protein become a single entry with the most common DNA and genes. The authors' filters were not applied to this entry. This sample lists some 660,000 distinct CDR3 sequences; 8% to 9% were detected once. The top ten clonotypes cover more than 0.75% of the sample.

Measured from the cysteine to the phenylalanine, the CDR3 is 15 residues long. Only the CDR3 DNA is retained, 45 bases long and in frame from the first base. The CDR1 and CDR2 encoded by the germline V gene (reference sequence) are MNHEY and SMNVEV. The V and J ends are trimmed by 1 base and 5 bases, leaving 14 bases between them. Here is what the overall study found, with its caveats: Excess twin sharing in beta out-of-frame sequences was weaker because fewer shared sequences lowered the signal-to-noise ratio. Zero-insertion analyses could be partly confounded by invariant T cells such as MAIT and iNKT, though diverse VJ usage argued against such confounding for most clonotypes. Compared with coincidental sharing between unrelated individuals, an excess of low generation-probability sequences was observed among out-of-frame TCR alpha sequences shared between twins. In monozygotic twins, out-of-frame TCR alpha sharing was systematically underestimated by recombination models, although the models agreed with sharing between unrelated individuals. Abundant cord blood beta clonotypes had fewer insertions, young adult naive repertoires showed a similar but weaker trend, and memory repertoires showed no such trend. Because the same donors could not be followed over many years, conclusions were based on cross-sectional statistical analysis.

This clonotype was counted a few times. Which antigen it targets is not known. No quality values exist for individual bases; no much larger clone is one base distant. Every donor was a healthy Caucasian. The twin cohort comprised three pairs of female monozygotic twins, all aged roughly 18 to 30 years. The RNA used for TCR libraries was isolated from peripheral blood mononuclear cells. The data also belong to a second study, concerning yellow fever vaccine responses in identical twins. Looking at the second paper: The T cell response to vaccination in identical twins was reported by the authors to appear partly convergent and partly personalized. The study precisely tracked vaccine-responding T cell clones in identical twins.

The sample consisted of PBMCs. The V gene is TRBV27 and the J gene is TRBJ2-5, with TRBD2 perhaps the D gene, on 5 matching bases. The source is a woman aged 18-29 years in good health. The DNA is TGTGCCAGCAGTTTATTGGGGAGTACGGGGGAGACCCAGTACTTC. It encodes CASSLLGSTGETQYF.